One and the same sample provided the 26 T cell receptor beta chains below, sequenced in a study of blood T cell repertoires in COVID-19 (dated by TCRdb to the early 2020s). Library generation was performed with the immunoSEQ multiplex PCR assay. In its TCRdb copy, this immuneACCESS table keeps in-frame sequences only and misses some clones. Where compared with another copy, unresolved V genes explain less than half of these, and the others have no known cause. This sample gives under 70,000 clones in total; around 87% of them show up just once. 3.5% to 4.5% of the sample is in the top ten clones. The specimen sequenced was peripheral blood. The source is a man aged 50 to 60 with acute or convalescent COVID-19.

The rearrangement uses TRBV19 and TRBJ1-4; D ambiguous. V was trimmed by 8 bases and J by 2 bases, leaving 15 bases between them. Germline V lookup: CDR1 LNHDA, CDR2 SQIVND (reference sequence). This CDR3 comprises 15 residues. The chain's CDR3 is CASAETAVTNEKLFF. CDR3 nucleotides: TGTGCCAGTGCGGAAACGGCAGTCACTAATGAAAAACTGTTTTTT.

Here the CDR3 reads CAWSVPDRGDIQYF. The CDR3 bases are TGTGCCTGGAGTGTCCCCGACAGGGGAGACATTCAGTACTTC. This chain uses TRBV30 with TRBJ2-4; 8 bases match TRBD1. J was trimmed by 8 bases and V by 0 bases; bases with no gene match: 6. Germline CDR1 reads GTSNPN; CDR2 reads SVGIG (reference sequence). This CDR3 has 14 amino acids.

The rearrangement uses TRBV11-2 and TRBJ2-1; 9 nucleotides agree with TRBD2. Germline CDR1 is SGHAT and CDR2 is FQNNGV. The CDR3 runs to 17 residues. The trim removed 1 base at V and 3 bases at J, leaving 7 bases unmatched. The CDR3 loop reads CASSLGSGRSVYNEQFF. The DNA for the CDR3 is TGTGCCAGCAGCTTAGGTAGCGGGAGATCAGTCTACAATGAGCAGTTCTTC.

The CDR3 reads CASSPTGAGNTIYF. CDR3 nucleotides: TGTGCCAGCAGCCCGACAGGAGCTGGAAACACCATATATTTT. V is TRBV5-4 and J is TRBJ1-3, with D maybe TRBD1 (6 bases). V lost 4 bases and J lost 2, with 10 bases in between. Per germline, CDR1 SGHNT and CDR2 YYREEE (reference sequence). The CDR3 totals 14 residues.

The chain joins TRBV19 to TRBJ1-5; weak D call: TRBD1 (6 bases). The CDR3 is made up of 14 amino acids. Germline V gives CDR1 LNHDA, CDR2 SQIVND (reference sequence). Trimming shortened V by 2 bases and J by 4 bases, and 9 bases separated the two germline ends. This CDR3 reads CASSITQGNQPQHF. CDR3 nucleotide sequence: TGTGCCAGTAGTATAACGCAGGGGAATCAGCCCCAGCATTTT.

The chain links TRBV19 to TRBJ2-1, with D possibly matching TRBD1 (6 bases). Germline V gene data show CDR1 as LNHDA and CDR2 as SQIVND (reference sequence). Trimming took off 8 bases at V and 4 bases at J, with 9 bases between the two ends. The CDR3 contains 12 residues. The CDR3 spells CASGQSYNEQFF. The DNA of the CDR3 is TGTGCCAGTGGACAGTCGTACAATGAGCAGTTCTTC.

V usage is TRBV4-2 and J usage is TRBJ2-2; TRBD1 aligns across 10 bases. The germline V gene has CDR1 LGHNA and CDR2 YNFKEQ. The CDR3 covers 18 residues. Trimming removed 4 bases from V and 1 base from J; junction bases left unmatched: 9. CDR3 region: CASSLRQGARQNTGELFF. CDR3 coding DNA: TGTGCCAGCAGCCTAAGACAGGGGGCGCGTCAGAACACCGGGGAGCTGTTTTTT.

The chain recombines TRBV5-1 with TRBJ2-1; 10 bases line up with TRBD2. V trimming: 5 bases; J trimming: 7 bases; junction bases outside the gene matches: 12. The CDR3 sequence is 16 residues long. The germline V gene has CDR1 SGHRS and CDR2 YFSETQ. As DNA, the CDR3 is TGCGCCAGCAGTCCATCTCTAGCGGGAGTTGGGAATGAGCAGTTCTTC. This sequence encodes CASSPSLAGVGNEQFF.

The chain combines TRBV7-9 with TRBJ2-7; D possibly corresponds to TRBD2 (5 bases). CDR3 length: 14 amino acids. Trimming took 2 bases from V and 0 from J, leaving 8 bases between them. The V gene's germline CDR1 is SEHNR and CDR2 FQNEAQ (reference sequence). CDR3 bases: TGTGCCAGCAGCTTACGGGCGGGCTCCTACGAGCAGTACTTC. Protein: CASSLRAGSYEQYF.

This chain connects TRBV7-3 to TRBJ2-1; D is possibly TRBD2 (6 bases). CDR1 SGHTA and CDR2 FQGTGA come from the germline V gene. This CDR3 is 15 amino acids long. The V end was cut by 5 bases, the J end by 8 bases, with 19 bases between. CDR3 amino acids: CASSPVAREYDEQFF. In nucleotides, the CDR3 is TGTGCCAGCAGCCCAGTCGCCCGGGAGTACGATGAGCAGTTCTTC.

The chain carries TRBV3-1 (or the pseudogene TRBV3-2) and TRBJ2-5, with 8 bases that match TRBD2. V lost 0 bases to trimming and J lost 2 bases; unmatched junction nucleotides: 5. Per germline, CDR1 LGHDT and CDR2 YNNKEL (reference sequence). The CDR3 sequence is 16 residues long. The CDR3 region has the DNA TGTGCCAGCAGCCAAGACTTAACGGGGGGGCAAGAGACCCAGTACTTC. Its protein is CASSQDLTGGQETQYF.

The CDR3 sequence is CATQTGAGNTIYF. The CDR3 DNA reads as TGTGCCACCCAAACAGGGGCAGGAAACACCATATATTTT. The chain joins TRBV6-5 to TRBJ1-3; TRBD1 matches at 7 bases. V gave up 10 bases and J gave up 4 bases; unmatched junction bases: 7. The CDR3 contains 13 residues. The germline V gene encodes CDR1 MNHEY and CDR2 SVGAGI.

This chain uses TRBV9 with TRBJ2-2; D gene unclear. Trimming stripped 3 bases from V and 3 bases from J, with 9 bases between. This CDR3 contains 14 residues. From germline, CDR1 is SGDLS and CDR2 YYNGEE. The CDR3 sequence is CASSAPRYTGELFF. DNA of the CDR3: TGTGCCAGCAGCGCCCCGCGATACACCGGGGAGCTGTTTTTT.

The chain employs TRBV2 and TRBJ2-7; 8 bases match TRBD1. There are 14 residues in the CDR3. CDR1 and CDR2 from the germline V gene are SNHLY and FYNNEI. Unmatched junction bases numbered 7, after V lost 6 bases and J lost 3 bases. The CDR3 loop is CASSGGQGFYEQYF. CDR3 nucleotides: TGTGCCAGCAGCGGAGGACAGGGCTTCTACGAGCAGTACTTC.

V and J are TRBV19 and TRBJ2-2; 9 bases align to TRBD2. Germline trimming cut 5 bases from V and 7 bases from J; bases unmatched to any gene: 11. Germline-derived CDR1 and CDR2 are LNHDA and SQIVND (reference sequence). The CDR3 loop spans 16 amino acids. The CDR3 spells CASSPAGGRAFGELFF. CDR3 coding DNA: TGTGCCAGTAGTCCTGCTGGCGGGAGGGCTTTCGGGGAGCTGTTTTTT.

The V and J genes are TRBV25-1 and TRBJ1-4, with 9 bases lining up with TRBD1. This CDR3 has 14 residues. Germline values: CDR1 MGHDK, CDR2 SYGVNS. J was trimmed by 8 bases and V by 3 bases; bases with no gene match: 4. CDR3 residues: CASSDDRGWEKLFF. DNA for the CDR3: TGTGCCAGCAGTGACGACAGGGGGTGGGAAAAACTGTTTTTT.

The chain carries TRBV13 and TRBJ2-5; D might be TRBD1 (5 bases). This CDR3 contains 14 residues. Germline V lookup: CDR1 PRHDT, CDR2 FYEKMQ (reference sequence). The V and J ends lost 5 bases and 2 bases respectively, with 12 bases between them. The CDR3 protein is CASSGQGGQETQYF. The CDR3 DNA sequence: TGTGCCAGCAGCGGTCAGGGTGGGCAAGAGACCCAGTACTTC.

The chain is built from TRBV27 and TRBJ1-5; weak D call: TRBD1 (6 bases). CDR3 length equals 17 residues. V was shortened by 5 bases and J by 0 bases, with 17 bases between the two germline ends. Germline V gives CDR1 MNHEY, CDR2 SMNVEV (reference sequence). DNA of the CDR3: TGTGCCAGCAGTCGCCTTTGGACAGCTTATAGCAATCAGCCCCAGCATTTT. Encoded protein: CASSRLWTAYSNQPQHF.

The chain recombines TRBV5-4 with TRBJ2-7; perhaps TRBD2 as D (5 bases). V was pared by 4 bases and J by 1 base, with 12 bases between. The germline CDR1 and CDR2 sequences are SGHNT and YYREEE (reference sequence). This CDR3 comprises 14 residues. The CDR3 is CASSPTRASYEQYF. Here the CDR3 DNA reads TGTGCCAGCAGCCCCACGCGGGCATCCTACGAGCAGTACTTC.

V usage is TRBV6-1 and J usage is TRBJ2-1; 11 bases are a match to TRBD2. V lost 2 bases, J lost 4 bases, and 7 bases stayed unmatched. Per the germline V gene, CDR1 is MNHNS and CDR2 is SASEGT. CDR3 length equals 17 residues. CDR3 loop: CASSELASGGPYNEQFF. CDR3 coding DNA: TGTGCCAGCAGTGAATTGGCTAGCGGGGGGCCATACAATGAGCAGTTCTTC.

The rearrangement links TRBV27 to TRBJ1-2, with 11 bases that match TRBD1. The V and J ends lost 5 bases and 4 bases, in that order; junction bases with no gene match: 3. Germline V gene data show CDR1 as MNHEY and CDR2 as SMNVEV (reference sequence). CDR3 length: 14 amino acids. In DNA, the CDR3 is TGTGCCAGCAGTGGACAGGGGGCCGGCTATGGCTACACCTTC. It codes for CASSGQGAGYGYTF.

This clone was seen only a few times. V usage is TRBV9 and J usage is TRBJ2-1; a possible D gene is TRBD1 (6 bases). Per the germline V gene, CDR1 is SGDLS and CDR2 is YYNGEE. The CDR3 runs 14 residues. V was clipped by 5 bases and J by 8 bases, with 17 bases between them. This chain's CDR3 is CASSLTAYRDEQFF. In nucleotides, the CDR3 is TGTGCCAGCAGTTTGACAGCGTACAGGGATGAGCAGTTCTTC.

The chain couples TRBV3-1 (or the pseudogene TRBV3-2) to TRBJ2-1; perhaps TRBD1 as D (6 bases). Deletions cut 4 bases from V and 0 bases from J, with 10 bases between. This CDR3 has 15 residues. Germline CDR1 reads LGHDT; CDR2 reads YNNKEL (reference sequence). The CDR3 loop is CASSRGQRSYNEQFF. The CDR3 DNA reads TGTGCCAGCAGCCGTGGACAGCGCTCCTACAATGAGCAGTTCTTC.

The chain carries TRBV24-1 and TRBJ2-1, with D possibly matching TRBD2 (5 bases). Trimming cost V 9 bases and J 7 bases, with 21 bases left between them. CDR3 size: 15 residues. The V gene's germline CDR1 is KGHDR and CDR2 SFDVKD. The CDR3: CATQKRAGLGNEQFF. The CDR3 nucleotides read TGTGCCACCCAAAAGAGGGCAGGCCTAGGGAATGAGCAGTTCTTC.

The V call is TRBV2, the J call TRBJ1-2, with TRBD1 matching 9 bases. CDR1 SNHLY and CDR2 FYNNEI come from the germline V gene. The CDR3 runs to 15 residues. CDR3 sequence reads: CARRDRERANYGYTF. In DNA form, the CDR3 reads TGTGCTCGCCGGGACAGGGAGAGGGCAAACTATGGCTACACCTTC.

The V call is TRBV19, the J call TRBJ1-4; 8 positions match TRBD1. J was trimmed by 8 bases and V by 5 bases; bases with no gene match: 13. This CDR3 is 16 amino acids long. Germline CDR1 LNHDA, CDR2 SQIVND (reference sequence). For the CDR3, the DNA is TGTGCCAGTAGTCTCTCTTGGACAGGGAAGGGAGAAAAACTGTTTTTT. It codes for CASSLSWTGKGEKLFF.